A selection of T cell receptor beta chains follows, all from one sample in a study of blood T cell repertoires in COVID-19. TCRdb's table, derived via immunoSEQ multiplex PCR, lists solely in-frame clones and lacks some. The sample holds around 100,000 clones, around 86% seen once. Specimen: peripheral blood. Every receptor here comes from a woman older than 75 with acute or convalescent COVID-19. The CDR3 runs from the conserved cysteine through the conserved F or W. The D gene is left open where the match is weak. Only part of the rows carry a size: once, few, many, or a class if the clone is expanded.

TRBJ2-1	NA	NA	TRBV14	CASSQDLGVSSYNEQFF	TGTGCCAGCAGCCAAGATTTAGGGGTAAGCTCCTACAATGAGCAGTTCTTC
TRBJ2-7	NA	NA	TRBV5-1	CASSILGGPSYEQYF	TGCGCCAGCAGCATTCTCGGGGGTCCCTCCTACGAGCAGTACTTC
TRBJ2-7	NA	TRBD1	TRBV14	CASSQILGQGPYEQYF	TGTGCCAGCAGCCAAATTCTGGGACAGGGACCTTACGAGCAGTACTTC
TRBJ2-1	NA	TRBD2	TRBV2	CASSEGLAGGDDEQFF	TGTGCCAGCAGTGAGGGGTTAGCGGGAGGAGACGATGAGCAGTTCTTC
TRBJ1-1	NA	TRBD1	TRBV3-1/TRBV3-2	CASSQRTGDTEAFF	TGTGCCAGCAGCCAAAGGACAGGGGACACTGAAGCTTTCTTT
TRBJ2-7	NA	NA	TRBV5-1	CASSLGLEQYF	TGCGCCAGCAGCTTGGGACTGGAGCAGTACTTC
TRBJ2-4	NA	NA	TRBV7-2	CASSPTFNIQYF	TGTGCCAGCAGCCCTACCTTTAACATTCAGTACTTC
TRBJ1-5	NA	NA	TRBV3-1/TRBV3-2	CASSQAGTTQPQHF	TGTGCCAGCAGCCAAGCCGGGACTACTCAGCCCCAGCATTTT
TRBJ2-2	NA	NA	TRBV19	CASSLAANTGELFF	TGTGCCAGTAGTTTAGCGGCGAACACCGGGGAGCTGTTTTTT
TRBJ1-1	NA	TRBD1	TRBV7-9	CASSRNTGQGNTEAFF	TGTGCCAGCAGCCGGAACACGGGACAGGGAAACACTGAAGCTTTCTTT
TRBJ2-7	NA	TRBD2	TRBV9	CASSVGGGFYEQYF	TGTGCCAGCAGCGTAGGCGGGGGGTTCTACGAGCAGTACTTC
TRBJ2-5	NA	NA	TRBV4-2	CASSQGTGSEKTQYF	TGTGCCAGCAGCCAAGGTACAGGGAGTGAGAAGACCCAGTACTTC
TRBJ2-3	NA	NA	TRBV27	CASSLGGASTDTQYF	TGTGCCAGCAGTTTGGGGGGGGCCAGCACAGATACGCAGTATTTT
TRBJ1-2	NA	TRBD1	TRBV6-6	CASSPLDRVRDGYTF	TGTGCCAGCAGTCCGCTGGACAGGGTGAGGGATGGCTACACCTTC
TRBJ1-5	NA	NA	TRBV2	CASSWGEASNQPQHF	TGTGCCAGCAGTTGGGGAGAGGCTAGCAATCAGCCCCAGCATTTT
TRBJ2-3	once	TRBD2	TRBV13	CASSSGLTTDTQYF	TGTGCCAGCAGCTCGGGACTAACTACAGATACGCAGTATTTT
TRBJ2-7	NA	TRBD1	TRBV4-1	CASSREDRDGYEQYF	TGCGCCAGCAGCCGAGAAGACAGGGACGGGTACGAGCAGTACTTC
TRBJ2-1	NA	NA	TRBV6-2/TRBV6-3	CASSLQGDEQFF	TGTGCCAGCAGTTTACAGGGTGATGAGCAGTTCTTC
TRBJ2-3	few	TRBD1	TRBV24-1	CATSDLPGQGGTDTQYF	TGTGCCACCAGTGATTTGCCGGGACAGGGAGGCACAGATACGCAGTATTTT
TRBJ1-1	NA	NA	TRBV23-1	CASSRFRLNTEAFF	TGCGCCAGCAGTCGGTTTCGGTTGAACACTGAAGCTTTCTTT
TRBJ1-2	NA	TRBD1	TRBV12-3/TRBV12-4	CASSPGQGGGYTF	TGTGCCAGCAGCCCGGGACAGGGGGGTGGCTACACCTTC
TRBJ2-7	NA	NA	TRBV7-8	CASSLVTRSYEQYF	TGTGCCAGCAGCTTAGTTACGAGGTCCTACGAGCAGTACTTC
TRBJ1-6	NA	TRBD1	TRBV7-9	CASSLALQGNSPLHF	TGTGCCAGCAGCTTAGCTTTACAGGGGAATTCACCCCTCCACTTT
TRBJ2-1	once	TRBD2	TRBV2	CASSPGLETYNEQFF	TGTGCCAGCAGCCCGGGACTAGAAACCTACAATGAGCAGTTCTTC
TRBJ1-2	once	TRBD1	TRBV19	CASNPGQGPEGYTF	TGTGCCAGTAACCCGGGACAGGGGCCGGAGGGCTACACCTTC
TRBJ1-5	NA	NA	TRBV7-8	CASSLGGRAGVSNQPQHF	TGTGCCAGCAGCTTAGGGGGAAGGGCAGGGGTTAGCAATCAGCCCCAGCATTTT
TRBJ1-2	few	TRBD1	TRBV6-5	CASTPGQGDYGYTF	TGTGCCAGCACTCCGGGACAGGGTGACTATGGCTACACCTTC
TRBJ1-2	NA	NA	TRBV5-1	CASSFDTLGYTF	TGCGCCAGCAGTTTCGACACACTTGGCTACACCTTC
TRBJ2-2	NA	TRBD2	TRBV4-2	CASSHGPGLAGPGELFF	TGTGCCAGCAGCCACGGACCGGGACTAGCAGGACCCGGGGAGCTGTTTTTT
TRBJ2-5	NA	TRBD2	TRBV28	CASSPAGGETQYF	TGTGCCAGCAGTCCCGCGGGGGGAGAGACCCAGTACTTC
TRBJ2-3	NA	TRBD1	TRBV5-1	CASSSRQGNTDTQYF	TGCGCCAGCAGCTCTAGACAGGGGAACACAGATACGCAGTATTTT
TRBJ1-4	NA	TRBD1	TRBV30	CAWRNRDRDEKLFF	TGTGCCTGGAGAAACCGGGACAGGGATGAAAAACTGTTTTTT
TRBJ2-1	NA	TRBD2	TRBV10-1	CASRFGTSGSHEQFF	TGCGCCAGCAGGTTCGGGACTAGCGGGAGCCATGAGCAGTTCTTC
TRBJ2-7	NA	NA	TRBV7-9	CASSLAARTYEQYF	TGTGCCAGCAGCTTAGCAGCGAGGACCTACGAGCAGTACTTC
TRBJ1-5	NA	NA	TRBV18	CASSPAAPNKGGNQPQHF	TGTGCCAGCTCACCGGCGGCTCCCAATAAGGGGGGCAATCAGCCCCAGCATTTT